The entry below describes one TCR beta chain. The record originates from a study of blood T cell repertoires in COVID-19. At the level of the study: From T cells, B-cell-depleted T cells, or PBMCs came the material, which was cDNA or gDNA.

Per the study methods: The authors estimated nucleated cell counts from reference gene primer amplification. TCRdb's table, derived via immunoSEQ multiplex PCR, lists solely in-frame clones and lacks some. V, J and clone size derive from that table, while D and trimming were established from the DNA sequence. The repertoire holds roughly 130,000 clones, 75% to 90% seen once, with approximately 1.8% in the top ten. Germline V gene data show CDR1 as MGHRA and CDR2 as YSYEKL. The V and J ends lost 4 bases and 3 bases, in that order; junction bases with no gene match: 12. The CDR3 consists of 17 residues.

This sequence was found in a man aged 70 or older with acute or convalescent COVID-19. The sequenced material came from peripheral blood. This chain links TRBV4-1 with TRBJ2-5; 9 bases map to TRBD2. CDR3 amino acids: CASSLPRRGGRKETQYF. The CDR3, as DNA: TGCGCCAGCAGCCTGCCCCGGCGGGGGGGAAGAAAAGAGACCCAGTACTTC.